This T cell receptor beta chain was captured by sequencing in a study of PD-1 blockade in classical Hodgkin lymphoma. Study-level points and caveats: Relapsed/refractory patients reportedly had the lowest baseline TCR diversity, below newly diagnosed patients, who were below healthy donors. The origin of the repertoire differences remains undefined, with disease activity or prior therapy as possible causes.

Time point given: newly diagnosed, previously untreated cHL patient sample. The authors used newly diagnosed, untreated classical Hodgkin lymphoma PBMCs as comparison. Some clones are missing from TCRdb's copy, which holds only in-frame ones; the method was immunoSEQ multiplex PCR. The sample shows under 80,000 clones, about 94% of them seen only once. As regards this clone: The antigen is undetermined.

This CDR3 is built from 14 residues. Germline lookup yields CDR1 KGHSH and CDR2 LQKENI. Unmatched junction bases numbered 6, after V lost 6 bases and J lost 3 bases. This chain connects TRBV18 to TRBJ2-3, with 7 bases matching TRBD2. The TCR originated in a human donor with classical Hodgkin lymphoma. The sequencing input was peripheral blood mononuclear cells (PBMCs). CDR3 nucleotide sequence: TGTGCCAGCTCGAGGAGCGGGAAGACAGATACGCAGTATTTT. Translated, it gives CASSRSGKTDTQYF.